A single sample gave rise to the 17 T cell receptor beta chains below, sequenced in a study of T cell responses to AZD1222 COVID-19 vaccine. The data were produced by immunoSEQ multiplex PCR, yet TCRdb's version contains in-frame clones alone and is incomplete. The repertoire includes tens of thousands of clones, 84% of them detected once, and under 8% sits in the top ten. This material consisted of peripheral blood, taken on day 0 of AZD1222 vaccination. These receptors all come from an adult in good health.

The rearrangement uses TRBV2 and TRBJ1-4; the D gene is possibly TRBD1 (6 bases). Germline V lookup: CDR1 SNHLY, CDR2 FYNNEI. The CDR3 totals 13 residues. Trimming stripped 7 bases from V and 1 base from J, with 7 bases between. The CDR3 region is CASKGGTNEKLFF. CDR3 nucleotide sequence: TGTGCCAGCAAAGGGGGAACTAATGAAAAACTGTTTTTT.

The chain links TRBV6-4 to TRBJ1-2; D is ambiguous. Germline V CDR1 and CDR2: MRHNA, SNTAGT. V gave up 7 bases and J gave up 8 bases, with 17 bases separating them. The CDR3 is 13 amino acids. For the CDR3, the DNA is TGTGCCAGCATTACGCCCGCGGATGACGGCTACACCTTC. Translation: CASITPADDGYTF.

In DNA form, the CDR3 reads TGCGCCAGCAGCATGCTAGCGGGGGAAGGAGATACGCAGTATTTT. It encodes CASSMLAGEGDTQYF. The rearrangement joins TRBV5-1 to TRBJ2-3, with TRBD2 matching over 10 bases. V shed 4 bases and J 5 bases; nucleotides not matched to a gene: 7. The CDR3 is 15 amino acids. Germline V gene data show CDR1 as SGHRS and CDR2 as YFSETQ.

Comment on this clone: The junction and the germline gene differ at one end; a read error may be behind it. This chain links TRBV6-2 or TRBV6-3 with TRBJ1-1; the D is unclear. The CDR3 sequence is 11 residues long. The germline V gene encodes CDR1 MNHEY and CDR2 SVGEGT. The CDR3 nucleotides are TGTGCCAGCACTTACGGGTTCGGAGCTTTCTTT. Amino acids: CASTYGFGAFF.

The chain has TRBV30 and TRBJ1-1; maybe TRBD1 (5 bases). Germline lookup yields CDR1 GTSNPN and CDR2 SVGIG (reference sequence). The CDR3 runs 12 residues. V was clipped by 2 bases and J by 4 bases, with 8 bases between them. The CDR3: CAWSWGVTEAFF. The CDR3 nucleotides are TGTGCCTGGAGTTGGGGGGTCACTGAAGCTTTCTTT.

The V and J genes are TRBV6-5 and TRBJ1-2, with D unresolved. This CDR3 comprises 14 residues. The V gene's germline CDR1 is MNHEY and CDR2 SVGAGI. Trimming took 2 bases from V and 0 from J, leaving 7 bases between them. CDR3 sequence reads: CASSYTRTNYGYTF. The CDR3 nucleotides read TGTGCCAGCAGTTACACCAGGACTAACTATGGCTACACCTTC.

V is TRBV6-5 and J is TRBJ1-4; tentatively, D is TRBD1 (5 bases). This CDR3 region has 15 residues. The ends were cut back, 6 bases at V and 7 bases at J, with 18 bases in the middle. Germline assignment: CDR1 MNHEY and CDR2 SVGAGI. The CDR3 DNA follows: TGTGCCAGCAGGGGACTTCGGGCAGGTAGTGAAAAACTGTTTTTT. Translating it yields CASRGLRAGSEKLFF.

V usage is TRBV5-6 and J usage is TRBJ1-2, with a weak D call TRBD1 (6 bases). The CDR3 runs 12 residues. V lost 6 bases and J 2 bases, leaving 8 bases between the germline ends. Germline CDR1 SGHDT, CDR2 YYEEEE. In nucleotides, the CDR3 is TGTGCCAGCACAGGACAGAACTATGGCTACACCTTC. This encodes CASTGQNYGYTF.

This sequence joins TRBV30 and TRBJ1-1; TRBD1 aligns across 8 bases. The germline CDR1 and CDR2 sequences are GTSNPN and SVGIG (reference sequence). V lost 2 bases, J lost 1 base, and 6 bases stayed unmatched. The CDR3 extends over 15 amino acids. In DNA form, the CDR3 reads TGTGCCTGGAGTCCAGGGACAGGCCGGAACACTGAAGCTTTCTTT. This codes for CAWSPGTGRNTEAFF.

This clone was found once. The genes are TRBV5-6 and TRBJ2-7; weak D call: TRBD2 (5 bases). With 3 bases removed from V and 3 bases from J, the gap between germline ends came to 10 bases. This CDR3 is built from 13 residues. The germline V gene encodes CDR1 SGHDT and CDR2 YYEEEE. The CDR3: CASSYGISYEQYF. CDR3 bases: TGTGCCAGCAGCTACGGGATAAGCTACGAGCAGTACTTC.

The DNA of the CDR3 is TGTGCCAGCAGTGGGGGACAGGCCCTAATCTACACCTTC. This encodes CASSGGQALIYTF. The genes are TRBV2 and TRBJ1-2; 8 positions match TRBD1. CDR3 length: 13 residues. Germline V gene sequence: CDR1 SNHLY, CDR2 FYNNEI. The J segment lost 10 bases and the V segment lost 4 bases, leaving 8 bases of the junction unmatched.

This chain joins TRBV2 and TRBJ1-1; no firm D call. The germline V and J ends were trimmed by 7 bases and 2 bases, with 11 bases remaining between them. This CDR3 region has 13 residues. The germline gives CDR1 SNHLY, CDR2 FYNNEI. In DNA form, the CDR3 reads TGTGCCAGCACTCTATACAGTAACACTGAAGCTTTCTTT. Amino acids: CASTLYSNTEAFF.

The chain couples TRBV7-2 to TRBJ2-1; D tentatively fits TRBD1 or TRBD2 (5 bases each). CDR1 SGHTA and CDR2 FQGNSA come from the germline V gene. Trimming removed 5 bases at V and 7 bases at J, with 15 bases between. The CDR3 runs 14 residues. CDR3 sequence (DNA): TGTGCCAGCAGCCTTGCTTGGGGGTTAAATGAGCAGTTCTTC. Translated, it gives CASSLAWGLNEQFF.

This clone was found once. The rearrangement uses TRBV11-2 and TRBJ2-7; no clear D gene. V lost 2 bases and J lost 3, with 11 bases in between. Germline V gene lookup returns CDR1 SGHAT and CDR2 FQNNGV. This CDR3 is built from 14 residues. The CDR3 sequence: CASSLYGTSYEQYF. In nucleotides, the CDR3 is TGTGCCAGCAGCTTATACGGTACAAGCTACGAGCAGTACTTC.

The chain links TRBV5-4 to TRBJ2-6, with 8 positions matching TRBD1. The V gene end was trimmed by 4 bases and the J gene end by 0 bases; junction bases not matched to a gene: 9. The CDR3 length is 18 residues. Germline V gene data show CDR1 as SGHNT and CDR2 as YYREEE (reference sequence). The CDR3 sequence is CASSPPRGQNSGANVLTF. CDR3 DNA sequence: TGTGCCAGCAGCCCACCCAGGGGGCAAAACTCTGGGGCCAACGTCCTGACTTTC. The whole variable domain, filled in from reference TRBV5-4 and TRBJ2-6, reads ETGVTQSPTHLIKTRGQQVTLRCSSQSGHNTVSWYQQALGQGPQFIFQYYREEENGRGNFPPRFSGLQFPNYSSELNVNALELDDSALYLCASSPPRGQNSGANVLTFGAGSRLTVL.

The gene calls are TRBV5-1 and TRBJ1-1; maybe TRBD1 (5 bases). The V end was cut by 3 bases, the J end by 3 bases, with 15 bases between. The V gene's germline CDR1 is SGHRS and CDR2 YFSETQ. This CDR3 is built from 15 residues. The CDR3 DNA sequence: TGCGCCAGCAGCTCCACAGGACTTCGGGACACTGAAGCTTTCTTT. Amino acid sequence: CASSSTGLRDTEAFF. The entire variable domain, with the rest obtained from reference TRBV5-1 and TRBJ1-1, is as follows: KAGVTQTPRYLIKTRGQQVTLSCSPISGHRSVSWYQQTPGQGLQFLFEYFSETQRNKGNFPGRFSGRQFSNSRSEMNVSTLELGDSALYLCASSSTGLRDTEAFFGQGTRLTVV.

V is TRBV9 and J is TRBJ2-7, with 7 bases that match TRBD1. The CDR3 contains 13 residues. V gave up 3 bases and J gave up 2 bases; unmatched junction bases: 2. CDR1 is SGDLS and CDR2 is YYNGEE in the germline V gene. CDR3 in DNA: TGTGCCAGCAGCGCTGACAGGGCCTACGAGCAGTACTTC. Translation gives CASSADRAYEQYF.